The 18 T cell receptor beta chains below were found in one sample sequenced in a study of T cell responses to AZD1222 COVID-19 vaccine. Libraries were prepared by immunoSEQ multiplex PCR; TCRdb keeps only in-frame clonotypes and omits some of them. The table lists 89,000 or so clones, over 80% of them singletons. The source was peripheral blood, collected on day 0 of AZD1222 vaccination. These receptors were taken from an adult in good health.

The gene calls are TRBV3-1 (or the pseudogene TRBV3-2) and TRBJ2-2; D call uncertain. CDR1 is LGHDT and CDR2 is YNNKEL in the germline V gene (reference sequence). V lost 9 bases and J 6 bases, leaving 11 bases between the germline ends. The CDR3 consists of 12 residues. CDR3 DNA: TGTGCCAGTTATAGTAGGGCCGGGGAGCTGTTTTTT. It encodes CASYSRAGELFF.

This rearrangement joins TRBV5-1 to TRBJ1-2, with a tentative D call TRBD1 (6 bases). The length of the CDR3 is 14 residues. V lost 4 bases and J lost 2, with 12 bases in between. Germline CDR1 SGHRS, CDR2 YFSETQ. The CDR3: CASSPLQGNYGYTF. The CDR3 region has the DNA TGCGCCAGCAGCCCTCTACAGGGAAACTATGGCTACACCTTC.

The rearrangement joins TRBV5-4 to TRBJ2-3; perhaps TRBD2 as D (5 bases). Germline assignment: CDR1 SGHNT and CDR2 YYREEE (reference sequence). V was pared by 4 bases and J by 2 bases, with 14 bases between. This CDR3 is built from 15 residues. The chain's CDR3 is CASSSGGLITDTQYF. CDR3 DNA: TGTGCCAGCAGCAGCGGAGGACTGATCACAGATACGCAGTATTTT.

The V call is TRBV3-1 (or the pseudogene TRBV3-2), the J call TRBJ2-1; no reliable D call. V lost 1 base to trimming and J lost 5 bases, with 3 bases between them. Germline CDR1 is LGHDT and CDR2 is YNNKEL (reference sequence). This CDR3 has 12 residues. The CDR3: CASSQVDNEQFF. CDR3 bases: TGTGCCAGCAGCCAAGTGGACAATGAGCAGTTCTTC.

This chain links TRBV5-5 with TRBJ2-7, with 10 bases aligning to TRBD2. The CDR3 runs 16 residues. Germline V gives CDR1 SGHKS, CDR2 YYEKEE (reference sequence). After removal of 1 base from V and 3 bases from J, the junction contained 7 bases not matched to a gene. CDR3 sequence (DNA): TGTGCCAGCAGCTTGAGGGCCCCTAGCGGGAGCTACGAGCAGTACTTC. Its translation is CASSLRAPSGSYEQYF. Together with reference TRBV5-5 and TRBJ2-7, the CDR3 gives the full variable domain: DAGVTQSPTHLIKTRGQQVTLRCSPISGHKSVSWYQQVLGQGPQFIFQYYEKEERGRGNFPDRFSARQFPNYSSELNVNALLLGDSALYLCASSLRAPSGSYEQYFGPGTRLTVT.

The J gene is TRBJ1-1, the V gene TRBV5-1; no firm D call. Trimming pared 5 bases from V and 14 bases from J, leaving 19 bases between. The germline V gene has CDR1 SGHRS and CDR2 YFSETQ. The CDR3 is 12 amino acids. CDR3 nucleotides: TGCGCCAGCAGGGAAACCGGGAGCCAACTCTTCTTT. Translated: CASRETGSQLFF.

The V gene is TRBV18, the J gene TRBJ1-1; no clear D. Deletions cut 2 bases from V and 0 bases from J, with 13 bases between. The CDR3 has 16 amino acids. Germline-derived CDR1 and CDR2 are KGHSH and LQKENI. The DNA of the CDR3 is TGTGCCAGCTCACCAGAACAGAAGCTACTGAACACTGAAGCTTTCTTT. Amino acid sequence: CASSPEQKLLNTEAFF.

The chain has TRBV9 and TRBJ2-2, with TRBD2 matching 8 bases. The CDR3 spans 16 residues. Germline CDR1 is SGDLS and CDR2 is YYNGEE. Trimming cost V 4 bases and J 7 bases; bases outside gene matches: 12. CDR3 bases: TGTGCCAGCAGCACCGGAGCGAGCGGGAGTAACGGGGAGCTGTTTTTT. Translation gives CASSTGASGSNGELFF.

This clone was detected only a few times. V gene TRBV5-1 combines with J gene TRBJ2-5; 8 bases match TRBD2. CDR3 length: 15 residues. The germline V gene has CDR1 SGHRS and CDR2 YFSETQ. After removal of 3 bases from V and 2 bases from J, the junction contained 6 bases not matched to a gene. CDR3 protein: CASSSSGSVQETQYF. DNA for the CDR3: TGCGCCAGCAGCTCAAGCGGGAGCGTACAAGAGACCCAGTACTTC.

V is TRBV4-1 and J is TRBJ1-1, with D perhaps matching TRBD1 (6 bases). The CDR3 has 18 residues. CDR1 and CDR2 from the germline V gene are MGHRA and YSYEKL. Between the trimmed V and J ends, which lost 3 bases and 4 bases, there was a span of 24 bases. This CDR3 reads CASSQGPPQGPGGTEAFF. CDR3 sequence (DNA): TGCGCCAGCAGCCAGGGTCCACCGCAGGGGCCGGGGGGCACTGAAGCTTTCTTT.

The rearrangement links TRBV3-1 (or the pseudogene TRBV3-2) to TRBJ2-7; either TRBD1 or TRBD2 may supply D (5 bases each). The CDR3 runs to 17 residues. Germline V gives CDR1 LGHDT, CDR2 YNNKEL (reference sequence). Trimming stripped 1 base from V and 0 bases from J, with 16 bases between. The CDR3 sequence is CASSQAEWGTSSYEQYF. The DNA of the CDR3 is TGTGCCAGCAGCCAAGCAGAATGGGGGACCAGCTCCTACGAGCAGTACTTC.

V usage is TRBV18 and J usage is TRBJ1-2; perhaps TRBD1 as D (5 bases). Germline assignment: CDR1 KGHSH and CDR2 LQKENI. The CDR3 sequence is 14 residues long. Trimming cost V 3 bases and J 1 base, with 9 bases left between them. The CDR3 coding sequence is TGTGCCAGCTCACCCGGGACTAATAACTATGGCTACACCTTC. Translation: CASSPGTNNYGYTF.

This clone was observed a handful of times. CDR3 sequence reads: CACKSDSLSGNTIYF. The CDR3 bases are TGTGCCTGTAAGTCGGACAGCCTCTCTGGAAACACCATATATTTT. This chain uses TRBV2 with TRBJ1-3; D may be TRBD1 (6 bases). CDR3 size: 15 residues. V dropped 11 bases and J dropped 0 bases, with 17 bases sitting between them. From germline, CDR1 is SNHLY and CDR2 FYNNEI.

CDR3 nucleotide sequence: TGTGCCAGTAGTATACAGGGACGGTACACTGAAGCTTTCTTT. Translating it yields CASSIQGRYTEAFF. This sequence joins TRBV19 and TRBJ1-1; tentative D call: TRBD1 (5 bases). This CDR3 is built from 14 residues. Trimming removed 2 bases from V and 3 bases from J, with 10 bases in between. Germline lookup yields CDR1 LNHDA and CDR2 SQIVND (reference sequence).

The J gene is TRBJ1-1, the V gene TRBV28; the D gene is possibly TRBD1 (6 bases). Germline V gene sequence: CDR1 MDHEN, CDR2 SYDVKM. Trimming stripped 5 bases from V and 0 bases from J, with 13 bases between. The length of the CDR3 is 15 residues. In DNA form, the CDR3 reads TGTGCCAGCAGTCTTGGACAGACCATGAACACTGAAGCTTTCTTT. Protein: CASSLGQTMNTEAFF.

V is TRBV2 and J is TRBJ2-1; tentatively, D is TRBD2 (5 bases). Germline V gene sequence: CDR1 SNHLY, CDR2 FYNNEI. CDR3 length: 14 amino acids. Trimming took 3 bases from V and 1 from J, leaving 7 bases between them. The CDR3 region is CASSDWRSYNEQFF. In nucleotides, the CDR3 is TGTGCCAGCAGTGACTGGAGGTCCTACAATGAGCAGTTCTTC. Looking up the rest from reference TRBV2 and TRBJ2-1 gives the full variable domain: EPEVTQTPSHQVTQMGQEVILRCVPISNHLYFYWYRQILGQKVEFLVSFYNNEISEKSEIFDDQFSVERPDGSNFTLKIRSTKLEDSAMYFCASSDWRSYNEQFFGPGTRLTVL.

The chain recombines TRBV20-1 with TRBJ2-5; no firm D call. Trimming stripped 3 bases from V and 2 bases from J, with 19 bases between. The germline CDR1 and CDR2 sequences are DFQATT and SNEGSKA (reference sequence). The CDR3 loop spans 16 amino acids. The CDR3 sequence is CSASKSVLAVQETQYF. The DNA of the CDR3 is TGCAGTGCTAGTAAGTCGGTACTGGCGGTTCAAGAGACCCAGTACTTC.

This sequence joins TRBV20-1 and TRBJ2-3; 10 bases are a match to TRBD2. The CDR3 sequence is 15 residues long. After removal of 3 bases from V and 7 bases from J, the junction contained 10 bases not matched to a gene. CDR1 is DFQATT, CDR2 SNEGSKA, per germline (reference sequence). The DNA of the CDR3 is TGCAGTGCTAGTCTGCCTAGCGGGAGTTGGAATACGCAGTATTTT. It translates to CSASLPSGSWNTQYF.